This T cell receptor (beta chain) was identified during a study of T cells in Graves' hyperthyroidism and ophthalmopathy. General study points: Most clonotypes expanded in the thyroid (above 0.001) were also present in blood. Median prediction lead before ophthalmopathy onset was 6.5 months with the model.

Researchers took RNA transcripts and amplified the TCR beta CDR3 regions from them. A first-round RT-PCR of the TCR CDR3 used the HTBI primer set. TCRdb called the multiplex PCR reads again in MiXCR, with one record for every CDR3 protein. The sample holds approximately 98,000 distinct CDR3 sequences; approximately 39% are singletons and the top ten take roughly 10%. Criteria for exclusion of patients were uncontrolled infection, other autoimmune disease, pregnancy or lactation. CDR3 length: 18 amino acids. V lost 2 bases to trimming and J lost 7 bases; unmatched junction nucleotides: 15. This clonotype was observed many times. What it binds is unknown.

Material: peripheral blood or thyroid tissue (not recorded which). The chain employs TRBV12-3 or TRBV12-4 and TRBJ1-4, with 8 bases lining up with TRBD1. The clonotype originates from a woman in her 30s with Graves' hyperthyroidism. The DNA of the CDR3 is TGTGCCAGCAGTTTAATAGGGGCAGGGGGCTTTGTGAGTGAAAAACTGTTTTTT. Its translation is CASSLIGAGGFVSEKLFF.